The entry that follows covers one T cell receptor beta chain sequence. Its target is not known. The data were obtained in a study of T cell clones after liver transplantation. Study conclusions and caveats: In a couple of subjects, few donor cells limited the measurable donor-reactive repertoire.

This table comes from immunoSEQ multiplex PCR, and its TCRdb copy is limited to in-frame clones, with some not included. The profile covers about 58,000 clones, with 70% appearing a single time and over 2.5% taken by the ten largest. The CDR3 length is 13 residues. Germline V CDR1 and CDR2: MDHEN, SYDVKM. V was clipped by 4 bases and J by 6 bases, with 12 bases between them. This receptor was obtained from a human patient who received a liver transplant. The graft donor may be the source of some T cells. The sample here was CD4+ T cells from blood, taken at the 15-month timepoint. The chain has TRBV28 and TRBJ1-1; D may be TRBD1 (6 bases). CDR3 loop: CASSWVQGSEAFF. As DNA, the CDR3 is TGTGCCAGCAGTTGGGTACAGGGATCTGAAGCTTTCTTT.